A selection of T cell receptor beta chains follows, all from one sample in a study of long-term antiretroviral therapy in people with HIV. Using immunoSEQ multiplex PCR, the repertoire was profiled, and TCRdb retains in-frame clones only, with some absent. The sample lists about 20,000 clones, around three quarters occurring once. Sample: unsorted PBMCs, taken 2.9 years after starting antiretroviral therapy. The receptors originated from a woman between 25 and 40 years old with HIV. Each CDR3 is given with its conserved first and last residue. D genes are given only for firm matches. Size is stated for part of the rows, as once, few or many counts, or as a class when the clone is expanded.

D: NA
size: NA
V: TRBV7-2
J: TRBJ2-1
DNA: TGTGCCAGCAGCTTAGTAGGGGGGACAGCTTACAATGAGCAGTTCTTC
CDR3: CASSLVGGTAYNEQFF

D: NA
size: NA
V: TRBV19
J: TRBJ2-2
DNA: TGTGCCAGCCGACAGGCGAACACCGGGGAGCTGTTTTTT
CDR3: CASRQANTGELFF

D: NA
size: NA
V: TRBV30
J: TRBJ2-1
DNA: TGTGCCTGGAGTGTCCTCCGCAGGGGCGTGAGGGATGAGCAGTTCTTC
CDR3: CAWSVLRRGVRDEQFF

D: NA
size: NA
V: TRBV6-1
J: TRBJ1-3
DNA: TGTGCCAGCACTTCTACCCAGGACGGCGGAAACACCATATATTTT
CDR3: CASTSTQDGGNTIYF

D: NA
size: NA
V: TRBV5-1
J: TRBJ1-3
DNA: TGCGCCAGCAGCTTGGGTCCGGGGGGATCTGGAAACACCATATATTTT
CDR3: CASSLGPGGSGNTIYF

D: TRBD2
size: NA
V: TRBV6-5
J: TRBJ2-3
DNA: TGTGCCAGCAAACCGGGACTAGCAAATACGCAGTATTTT
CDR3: CASKPGLANTQYF

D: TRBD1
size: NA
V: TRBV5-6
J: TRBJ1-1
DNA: TGTGCCAGCAGCTTTCTCAGGGACAGTGAAGCTTTCTTT
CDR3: CASSFLRDSEAFF

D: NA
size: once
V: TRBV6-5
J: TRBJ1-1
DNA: TGTGCCAGCAGACCAGGGACGAGTCGGTTGTCCGCTTTCTTT
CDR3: CASRPGTSRLSAFF

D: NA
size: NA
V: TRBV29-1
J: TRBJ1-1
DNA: TGCAGCGTTCAAAGGGTCCAGGGCCCTTGGGGTACTGAAGCTTTCTTT
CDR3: CSVQRVQGPWGTEAFF

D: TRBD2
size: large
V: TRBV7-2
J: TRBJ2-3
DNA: TGTGCCAGCAGCTCGACCAATCTAGCGGAGAAGTATTTT
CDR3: CASSSTNLAEKYF

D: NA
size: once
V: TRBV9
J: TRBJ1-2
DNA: TGTGCCAGCAGCGTGGGTGTTTATGGCTACACCTTC
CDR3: CASSVGVYGYTF

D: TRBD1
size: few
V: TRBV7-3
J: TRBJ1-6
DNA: TGTGCCAGCAGCCGCGGACAGGGGAGTTCACCCCTCCACTTT
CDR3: CASSRGQGSSPLHF

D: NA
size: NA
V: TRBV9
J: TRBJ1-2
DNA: TGTGCCAGCAGCGGGAATGAAAGGGGCTACACCTTC
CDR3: CASSGNERGYTF

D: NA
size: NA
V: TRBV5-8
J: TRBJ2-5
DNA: TGTGCCAGCAGCTTGGGGCCGGGGTTCGTGCGAGAGACCCAGTACTTC
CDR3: CASSLGPGFVRETQYF

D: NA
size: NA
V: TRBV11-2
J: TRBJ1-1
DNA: TGTGCCAGCAGCTTAGTCCGACAGCAAACTGAAGCTTTCTTT
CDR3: CASSLVRQQTEAFF

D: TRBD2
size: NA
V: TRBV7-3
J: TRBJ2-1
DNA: TGTGCCAGCAGCCTTCGGACTAGCGGGGGGGCTTTCTCCTACAATGAGCAGTTCTTC
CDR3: CASSLRTSGGAFSYNEQFF

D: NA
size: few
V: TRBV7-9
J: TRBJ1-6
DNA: TGTGCCAGCAGGTTCGAGGGGGAGGGTTCACCCCTCCACTTT
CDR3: CASRFEGEGSPLHF

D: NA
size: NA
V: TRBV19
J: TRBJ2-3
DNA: TGTGCCAGTAGACAGACAGATACGCAGTATTTT
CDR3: CASRQTDTQYF

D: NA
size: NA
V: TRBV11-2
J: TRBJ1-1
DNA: TGTGCCAGCAGCGCGGGCAGAGGCACTGAAGCTTTCTTT
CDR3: CASSAGRGTEAFF

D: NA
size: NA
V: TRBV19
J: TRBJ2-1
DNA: TGTGCCAGTAGTCTGGGTCTCGACAATGAGCAGTTCTTC
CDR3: CASSLGLDNEQFF

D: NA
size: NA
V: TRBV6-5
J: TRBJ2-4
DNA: TGTGCCAGCAGTTACATGCGGGGAGCCAAAAACATTCAGTACTTC
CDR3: CASSYMRGAKNIQYF

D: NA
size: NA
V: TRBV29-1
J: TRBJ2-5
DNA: TGCAGCGTTGTTGACCAAGAGACCCAGTACTTC
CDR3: CSVVDQETQYF

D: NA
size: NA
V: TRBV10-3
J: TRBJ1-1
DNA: TGTGCCATCAGCGTAACTGGGCCTGAAGCTTTCTTT
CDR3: CAISVTGPEAFF

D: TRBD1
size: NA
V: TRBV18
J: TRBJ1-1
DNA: TGTGCCAGCTCATTGGAGAAGACAGGGACTCTGAACACTGAAGCTTTCTTT
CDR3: CASSLEKTGTLNTEAFF

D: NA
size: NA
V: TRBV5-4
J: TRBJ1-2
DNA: TGTGCCAGCAGCCAAAGCCTAAGGGAGGGCGACTATGGCTACACCTTC
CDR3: CASSQSLREGDYGYTF

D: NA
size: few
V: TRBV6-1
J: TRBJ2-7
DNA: TGTGCCAGCAGTGAAGGGGCAGGATCATACTACGAGCAGTACTTC
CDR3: CASSEGAGSYYEQYF

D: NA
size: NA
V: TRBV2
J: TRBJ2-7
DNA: TGTGCCAGCAGTGAACAGGGGTACATCGACGAGCAGTACTTC
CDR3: CASSEQGYIDEQYF

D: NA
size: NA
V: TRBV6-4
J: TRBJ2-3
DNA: TGTGCCAGCACCCCCTTAAGCCGCGGCACAGATACGCAGTATTTT
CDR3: CASTPLSRGTDTQYF

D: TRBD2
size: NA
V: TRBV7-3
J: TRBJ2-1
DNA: TGTGCCAGCAGCTTAACGTGGGGGGGGGACCGTGAACAGTTCTTC
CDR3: CASSLTWGGDREQFF

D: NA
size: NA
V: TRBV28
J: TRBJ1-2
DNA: TGTGCCAGCCGTTCATCAGCAAACTATGGCTACACCTTC
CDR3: CASRSSANYGYTF

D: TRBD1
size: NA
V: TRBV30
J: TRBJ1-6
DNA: TGTGCCTGGAGTCATTCCCCCCCGGGACAGGGAAACTCACCCCTCCACTTT
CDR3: CAWSHSPPGQGNSPLHF

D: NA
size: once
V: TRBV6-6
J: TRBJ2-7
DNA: TGTGCCAGCGTCTCCGAGGGGCGTGAGCAGTACTTC
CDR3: CASVSEGREQYF

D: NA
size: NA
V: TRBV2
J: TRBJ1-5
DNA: TGTGCCAGCACAAGGGGGGCAGGTAAGGGTCAGCCCCAGCATTTT
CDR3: CASTRGAGKGQPQHF

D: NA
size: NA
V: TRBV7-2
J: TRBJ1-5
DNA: TGTGCCAGCAGCTGGGACGGCATCAATCAGCCCCAGCATTTT
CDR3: CASSWDGINQPQHF

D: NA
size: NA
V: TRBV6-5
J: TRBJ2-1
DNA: TGTGCCAGCAGTTACTCGAGAAGGGGCTACAATGAGCAGTTCTTC
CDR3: CASSYSRRGYNEQFF

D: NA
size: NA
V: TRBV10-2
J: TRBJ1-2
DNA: TGCGCCAGCAGTGAGCAACGGGTATTTGATGGCTACACCTTC
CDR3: CASSEQRVFDGYTF

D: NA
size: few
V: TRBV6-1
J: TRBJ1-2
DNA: TGTGCCAGCAGCGCCTCCCCCCCAGGTATCTATGGCTACACCTTC
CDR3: CASSASPPGIYGYTF

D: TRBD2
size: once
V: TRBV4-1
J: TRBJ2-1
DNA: TGCGCCAGCAGCCAAACTAGCGCGGGTGAGCAGTTCTTC
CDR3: CASSQTSAGEQFF

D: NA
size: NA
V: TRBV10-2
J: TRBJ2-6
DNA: TGCGCCAGCAGTGACCCCTTCCCCTCCCCCGCGTCTCCTGGGGCCAACGTCCTGACTTTC
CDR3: CASSDPFPSPASPGANVLTF

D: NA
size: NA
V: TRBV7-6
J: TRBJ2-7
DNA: TGTGCCAGCAGTCCCAGTCCGGGGCTCTACGAGCAGTACTTC
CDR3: CASSPSPGLYEQYF

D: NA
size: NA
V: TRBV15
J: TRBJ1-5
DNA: TGTGCCACCAGCAATGGGCCAGGGAATAATCAGCCCCAGCATTTT
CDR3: CATSNGPGNNQPQHF

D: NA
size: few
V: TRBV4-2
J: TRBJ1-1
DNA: TGTGCCAGCAGCCAAGATCAAGGGACTGAAGCTTTCTTT
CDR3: CASSQDQGTEAFF

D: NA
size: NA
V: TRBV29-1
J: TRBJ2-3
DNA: TGCAGCGTTGAGTTGGGGACCGAAGATACGCAGTATTTT
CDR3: CSVELGTEDTQYF

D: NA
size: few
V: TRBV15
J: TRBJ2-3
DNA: TGTGCCACCAGCCGGGATTCTATCACAGATACGCAGTATTTT
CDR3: CATSRDSITDTQYF